This TCR beta chain was retrieved from a study of T cells in Graves' hyperthyroidism and ophthalmopathy. The ends lost 7 bases at V and 8 bases at J; junction bases unmatched: 14. This CDR3 contains 15 residues. CDR1 is LGHNT, CDR2 FRNRAP, per germline. From RNA transcripts, TCR beta CDR3 regions were amplified. The HTBI set primed first-round TCR CDR3 RT-PCR. TCRdb ran MiXCR on the multiplex PCR reads and lists one entry per CDR3 protein. The sample has over 400,000 distinct CDR3 sequences, 22% seen once. Diagnostic assessment was based on clinical symptoms, serum thyroxine and TRAb, thyroid ultrasound and orbital computed tomography.

The chain links TRBV12-5 to TRBJ2-1; 7 bases line up with TRBD2. Sample: blood. The receptor was derived from a woman aged 70-85 years with Graves' ophthalmopathy. The CDR3 coding sequence is TGTGCTAGTGCCGCGGGAGACTACGGGGCAGATGAGCAGTTCTTC. This encodes CASAAGDYGADEQFF. Complete variable domain (other parts from reference TRBV12-5 and TRBJ2-1): DARVTQTPRHKVTEMGQEVTMRCQPILGHNTVFWYRQTMMQGLELLAYFRNRAPLDDSGMPKDRFSAEMPDATLATLKIQPSEPRDSAVYFCASAAGDYGADEQFFGPGTRLTVL.